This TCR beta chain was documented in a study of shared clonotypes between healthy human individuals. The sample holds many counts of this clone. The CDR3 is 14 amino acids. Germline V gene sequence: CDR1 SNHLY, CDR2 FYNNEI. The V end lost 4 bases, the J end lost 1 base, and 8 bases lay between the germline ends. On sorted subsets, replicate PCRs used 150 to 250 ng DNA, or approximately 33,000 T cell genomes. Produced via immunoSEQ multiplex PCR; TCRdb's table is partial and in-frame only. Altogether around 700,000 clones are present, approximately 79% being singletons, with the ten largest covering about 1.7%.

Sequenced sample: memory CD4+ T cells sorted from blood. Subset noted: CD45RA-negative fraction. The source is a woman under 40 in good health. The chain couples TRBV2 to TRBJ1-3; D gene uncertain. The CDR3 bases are TGTGCCAGCAGTGCTGATACTTCTGGAAACACCATATATTTT. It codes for CASSADTSGNTIYF.